The 7 T cell receptor beta chains below all came from one sample that was sequenced in a study of CD8 T cells in Susac syndrome. A quantity of about 0.45 to 1 ug RNA underwent reverse transcription using random hexamers. TCRdb re-called the immunoSEQ multiplex PCR reads with MiXCR, one entry per CDR3 protein. This repertoire shows 180,000 or so distinct CDR3 sequences, over 85% found once; its top ten account for 0.11% to 0.15%. Material for sequencing was CD4+ T cells from PBMCs. The receptors stem from a human donor in good health.

The rearrangement uses TRBV7-9 and TRBJ2-3, with TRBD2 matching over 8 bases. The ends lost 2 bases at V and 6 bases at J; junction bases unmatched: 1. Germline assignment: CDR1 SEHNR and CDR2 FQNEAQ (reference sequence). The CDR3 length is 13 residues. CDR3 nucleotides: TGTGCCAGCAGCTTACGACTAGCGGATACGCAGTATTTT. Its translation is CASSLRLADTQYF.

This chain uses TRBV9 with TRBJ1-6, with unresolved D. The CDR3 has 15 residues. Germline values: CDR1 SGDLS, CDR2 YYNGEE. The V end was cut by 0 bases, the J end by 8 bases, with 12 bases between. CDR3 amino acids: CASSVGGSSHSPLHF. The CDR3 DNA is TGTGCCAGCAGCGTAGGGGGATCCAGCCATTCACCCCTCCACTTT.

The rearrangement uses TRBV23-1 and TRBJ2-1, with D possibly being TRBD2 (6 bases). TRBV23-1 is labeled an ORF, and its function is uncertain. This CDR3 comprises 15 residues. The V gene lost 3 bases and the J gene lost 3 bases, with 12 bases spanning the gap. The CDR3 spells CASSQARDFYNEQFF. CDR3 nucleotide sequence: TGCGCCAGCAGTCAGGCCCGGGACTTCTACAATGAGCAGTTCTTC.

The V call is TRBV9, the J call TRBJ2-7, with a weak D call TRBD1 (6 bases). Germline lookup yields CDR1 SGDLS and CDR2 YYNGEE. The CDR3 contains 14 residues. V was trimmed by 3 bases and J by 0 bases, leaving 10 bases between them. CDR3 nucleotides: TGTGCCAGCAGCGAAACAGGGAGCTCCTACGAGCAGTACTTC. Residues: CASSETGSSYEQYF.

V usage is TRBV9 and J usage is TRBJ2-3; D remains unclear. CDR3 length equals 14 residues. Looked up from germline, CDR1 is SGDLS and CDR2 is YYNGEE. With 6 bases removed from V and 0 bases from J, the gap between germline ends came to 11 bases. The CDR3 sequence is CASNVGSSTDTQYF. The CDR3 DNA is TGTGCCAGCAACGTCGGTTCAAGCACAGATACGCAGTATTTT.

The V call is TRBV7-9, the J call TRBJ1-1; D not resolved. CDR1 SEHNR and CDR2 FQNEAQ come from the germline V gene (reference sequence). The CDR3 consists of 11 residues. The ends were cut back, 5 bases at V and 6 bases at J, with 7 bases in the middle. The DNA of the CDR3 is TGTGCCAGCAGCGTTACGGCTGAAGCTTTCTTT. This encodes CASSVTAEAFF.

The J gene is TRBJ2-5, the V gene TRBV6-5; 7 positions agree with TRBD2. Per the germline V gene, CDR1 is MNHEY and CDR2 is SVGAGI. CDR3 length: 13 amino acids. Unmatched junction bases numbered 5, after V lost 5 bases and J lost 5 bases. The CDR3 coding sequence is TGTGCCAGCAGTCAAAGGGAGGGGGAGACCCAGTACTTC. This encodes CASSQREGETQYF.